Sequencing of this TCR beta chain was carried out in a study of blood T cell repertoires in COVID-19. As for the study in general: There were acute and convalescent COVID-19 samples, and they came from the United States, Italy and Spain. Nucleic acid was either cDNA or gDNA, and it came from T cells, B-cell-depleted T cells, or PBMCs.

CDR3 length: 11 residues. V was cut by 4 bases and J by 9 bases, with 7 bases left in between. CDR1 is SEHNR and CDR2 is FQNEAQ in the germline V gene (reference sequence). In the authors' workflow: Amplification of reference gene primers provided the estimated nucleated cell counts. Repertoires were generated with immunoSEQ multiplex PCR, while TCRdb's copy carries only in-frame clones and drops some. That table furnishes V, J and clone size, whereas the DNA furnished D and trimming. The sample contains some 150,000 clones, roughly 87% of which appear only once. Input material: peripheral blood. This chain uses TRBV7-9 with TRBJ2-1; D is uncertain. The clonotype was recovered from a woman in her sixties who had recovered from COVID-19. The CDR3 DNA sequence: TGTGCCAGCAGCTCCTCCGGTGAGCAGTTCTTC. Its translation is CASSSSGEQFF.